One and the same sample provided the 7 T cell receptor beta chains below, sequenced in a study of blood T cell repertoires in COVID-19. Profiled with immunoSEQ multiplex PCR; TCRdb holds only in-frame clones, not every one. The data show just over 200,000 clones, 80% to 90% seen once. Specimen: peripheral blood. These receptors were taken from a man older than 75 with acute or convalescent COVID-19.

CDR3 DNA: TGTGCCAGCAACCAGGGGTATACGCAGTATTTT. Translation: CASNQGYTQYF. V usage is TRBV12-3 or TRBV12-4 and J usage is TRBJ2-3; TRBD1 is a possible D gene (6 bases). The ends were cut back, 7 bases at V and 7 bases at J, with 9 bases in the middle. The CDR3 consists of 11 residues.

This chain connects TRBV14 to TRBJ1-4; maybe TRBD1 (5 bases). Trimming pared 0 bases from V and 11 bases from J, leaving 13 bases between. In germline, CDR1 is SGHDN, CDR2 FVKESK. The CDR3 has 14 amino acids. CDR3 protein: CASSQDLRQGKLFF. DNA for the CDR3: TGTGCCAGCAGCCAAGATCTTCGGCAGGGCAAACTGTTTTTT.

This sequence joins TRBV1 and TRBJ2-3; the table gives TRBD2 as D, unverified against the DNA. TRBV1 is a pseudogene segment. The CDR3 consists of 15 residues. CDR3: CTSSQGTFSTDTQYF. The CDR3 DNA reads TGCACCAGCAGCCAAGGGACTTTCAGCACAGATACGCAGTATTTT.

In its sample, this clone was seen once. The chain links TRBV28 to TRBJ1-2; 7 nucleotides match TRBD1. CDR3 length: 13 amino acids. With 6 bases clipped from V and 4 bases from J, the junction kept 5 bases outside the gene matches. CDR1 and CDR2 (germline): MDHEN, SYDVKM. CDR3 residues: CASSVGQVYGYTF. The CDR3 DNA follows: TGTGCCAGCAGCGTCGGACAGGTCTATGGCTACACCTTC.

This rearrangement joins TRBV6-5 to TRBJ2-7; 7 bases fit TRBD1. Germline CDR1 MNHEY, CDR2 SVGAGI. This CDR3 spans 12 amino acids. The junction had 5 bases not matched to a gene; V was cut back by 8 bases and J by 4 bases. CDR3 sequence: CASSTGEYEQYF. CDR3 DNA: TGTGCCAGCTCTACAGGGGAATACGAGCAGTACTTC.

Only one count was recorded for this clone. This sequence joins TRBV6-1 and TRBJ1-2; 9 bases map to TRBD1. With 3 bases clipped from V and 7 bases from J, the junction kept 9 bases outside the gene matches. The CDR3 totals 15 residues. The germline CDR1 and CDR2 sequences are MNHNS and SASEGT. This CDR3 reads CASSEVRQGESGYTF. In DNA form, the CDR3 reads TGTGCCAGCAGTGAGGTACGACAGGGGGAGTCTGGCTACACCTTC.

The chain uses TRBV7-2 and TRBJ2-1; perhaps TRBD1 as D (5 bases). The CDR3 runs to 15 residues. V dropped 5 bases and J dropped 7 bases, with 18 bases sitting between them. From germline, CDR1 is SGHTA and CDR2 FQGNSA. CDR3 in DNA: TGTGCCAGCAGCCTGACAGTTACTCTGATGAATGAGCAGTTCTTC. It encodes CASSLTVTLMNEQFF.